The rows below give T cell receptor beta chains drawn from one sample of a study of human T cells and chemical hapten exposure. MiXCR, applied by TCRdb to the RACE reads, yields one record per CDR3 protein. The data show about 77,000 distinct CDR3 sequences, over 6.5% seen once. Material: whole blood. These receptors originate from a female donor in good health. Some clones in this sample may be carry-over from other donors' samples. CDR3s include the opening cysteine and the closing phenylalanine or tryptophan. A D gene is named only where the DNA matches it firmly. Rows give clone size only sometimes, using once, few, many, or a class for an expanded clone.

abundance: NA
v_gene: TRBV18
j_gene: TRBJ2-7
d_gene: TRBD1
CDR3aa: CASSPGQGTYEQYF
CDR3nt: TGTGCCAGCTCCCCCGGACAGGGTACTTACGAGCAGTACTTC

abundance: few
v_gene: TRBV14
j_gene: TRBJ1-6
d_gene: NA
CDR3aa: CASSQESWTEWNSPLHF
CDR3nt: TGTGCCAGCAGCCAAGAAAGCTGGACAGAGTGGAATTCACCCCTCCACTTT

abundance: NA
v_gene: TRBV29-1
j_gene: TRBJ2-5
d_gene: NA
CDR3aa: CSVRARGGETQYF
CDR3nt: TGCAGCGTCCGCGCCCGAGGGGGAGAGACCCAGTACTTC

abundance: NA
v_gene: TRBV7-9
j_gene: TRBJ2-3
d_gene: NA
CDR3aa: CASSLVGQEQDTQYF
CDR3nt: TGTGCCAGCAGCTTAGTTGGCCAGGAGCAGGATACGCAGTATTTT

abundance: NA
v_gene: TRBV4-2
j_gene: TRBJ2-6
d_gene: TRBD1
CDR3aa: CASSQAWELPSGTGVVLTF
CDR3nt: TGTGCCAGCAGCCAAGCGTGGGAGCTCCCATCCGGGACAGGGGTTGTCCTGACTTTC

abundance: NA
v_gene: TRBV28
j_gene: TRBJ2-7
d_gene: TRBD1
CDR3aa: CASSLSGGTGATRRAEQYF
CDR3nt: TGTGCCAGCAGTTTATCCGGCGGGACAGGGGCTACCCGCCGGGCCGAGCAGTACTTC

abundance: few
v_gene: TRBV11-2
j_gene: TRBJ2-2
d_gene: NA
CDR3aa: CASTPARTGELFF
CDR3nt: TGTGCCAGCACCCCAGCCCGGACCGGGGAGCTGTTTTTT

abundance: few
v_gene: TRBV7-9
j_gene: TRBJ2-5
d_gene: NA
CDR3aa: CASSRAETQYF
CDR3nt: TGTGCCAGCAGTAGGGCAGAGACCCAGTACTTC

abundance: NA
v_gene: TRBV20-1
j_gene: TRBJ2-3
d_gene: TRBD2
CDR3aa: CSASFPSGGRRTDTQYF
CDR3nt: TGCAGTGCTAGTTTCCCCAGCGGGGGGCGGCGGACAGATACGCAGTATTTT

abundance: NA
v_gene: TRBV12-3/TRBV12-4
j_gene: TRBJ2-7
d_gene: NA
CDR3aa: CASSWSSYEQYF
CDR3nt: TGTGCCAGCAGTTGGAGCTCCTACGAGCAGTACTTC

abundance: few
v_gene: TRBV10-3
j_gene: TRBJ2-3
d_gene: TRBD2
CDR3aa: CAISESVAGGLSTDTQYF
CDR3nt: TGTGCCATCAGTGAGTCAGTAGCGGGAGGACTCAGCACAGATACGCAGTATTTT

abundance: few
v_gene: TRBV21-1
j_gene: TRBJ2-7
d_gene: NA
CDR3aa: CAMPGAKDRHEQYF
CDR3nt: TGTGCCATGCCGGGGGCCAAGGACCGGCACGAGCAGTACTTC

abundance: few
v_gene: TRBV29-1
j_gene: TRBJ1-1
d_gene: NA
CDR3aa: CSVGKGGTEAFF
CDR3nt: TGCAGCGTCGGAAAGGGGGGCACTGAAGCTTTCTTT

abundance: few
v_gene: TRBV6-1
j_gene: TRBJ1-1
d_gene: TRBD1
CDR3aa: CASSSKQGGTEAFF
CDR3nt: TGTGCCAGCAGTTCTAAACAGGGGGGGACTGAAGCTTTCTTT

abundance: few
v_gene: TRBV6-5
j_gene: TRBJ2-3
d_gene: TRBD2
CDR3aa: CAGRRGSSGENF
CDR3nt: TGTGCCGGGCGTAGGGGGTCTAGCGGGGAAAATTTT

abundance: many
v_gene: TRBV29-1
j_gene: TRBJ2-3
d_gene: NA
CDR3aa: CSVAAGPDTQYF
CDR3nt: TGCAGCGTTGCCGCAGGCCCAGATACGCAGTATTTT

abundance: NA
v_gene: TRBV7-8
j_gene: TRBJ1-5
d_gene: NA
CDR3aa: CASSLGQGATWPQHF
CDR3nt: TGTGCCAGCAGCTTAGGGCAGGGTGCGACGTGGCCCCAGCATTTT

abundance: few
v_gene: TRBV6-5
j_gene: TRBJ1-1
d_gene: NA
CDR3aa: CASSYDSNTEAFF
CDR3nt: TGTGCCAGCAGTTACGACAGTAACACTGAAGCTTTCTTT

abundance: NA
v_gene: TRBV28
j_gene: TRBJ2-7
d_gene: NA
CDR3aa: CASSLGGGISYEQYF
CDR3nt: TGTGCCAGCAGTTTAGGAGGGGGCATCTCCTACGAGCAGTACTTC

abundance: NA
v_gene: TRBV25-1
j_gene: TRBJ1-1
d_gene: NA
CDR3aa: CASRDYTEAFF
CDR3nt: TGTGCCAGCAGGGACTACACTGAAGCTTTCTTT

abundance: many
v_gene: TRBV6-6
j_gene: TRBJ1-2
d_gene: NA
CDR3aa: CASSSARRGYTF
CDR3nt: TGTGCCAGCAGTTCGGCCAGGCGGGGCTACACCTTC

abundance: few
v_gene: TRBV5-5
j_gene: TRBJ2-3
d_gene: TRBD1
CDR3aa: CASSPTGVMVTDTQYF
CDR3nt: TGTGCCAGCAGCCCTACAGGGGTAATGGTCACAGATACGCAGTATTTT

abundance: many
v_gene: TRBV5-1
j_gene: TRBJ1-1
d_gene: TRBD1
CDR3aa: CASSTGQGHTEAFF
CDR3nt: TGCGCCAGCAGCACCGGACAGGGGCACACTGAAGCTTTCTTT

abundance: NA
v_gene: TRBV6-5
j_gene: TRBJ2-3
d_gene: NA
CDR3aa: CASSRGFTDTQYF
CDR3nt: TGTGCCAGCAGCCGGGGGTTCACAGATACGCAGTATTTT